This TCR beta chain was captured by sequencing in a study of shared T cell receptors in the human thymus. This clone came up once. Assay used: immunoSEQ multiplex PCR; TCRdb lists only in-frame clones, some missing. The table lists 700,000 or so clones, 70% to 90% of them singletons. Germline loops: CDR1 SGDLS, CDR2 YYNGEE. V lost 0 bases, J lost 3 bases, and 9 bases lay in between. CDR3 length: 14 amino acids. These data were likewise used in another study, on human thymus T cells. As that study records: Having corrective surgery for congenital heart defects, healthy Finnish infants were the ones who donated. A high degree of thymic repertoire overlap among unrelated individuals was reported in related research.

The sample comprised thymocytes. This TCR was recovered from a girl under three years old with a congenital heart defect. The chain has TRBV9 and TRBJ2-5; D is unresolved. The CDR3 DNA is TGTGCCAGCAGCGTAGGTTTCAGGAAAGAGACCCAGTACTTC. As protein: CASSVGFRKETQYF. Drawing the rest from reference TRBV9 and TRBJ2-5, the complete variable domain is DSGVTQTPKHLITATGQRVTLRCSPRSGDLSVYWYQQSLDQGLQFLIQYYNGEERAKGNILERFSAQQFPDLHSELNLSSLELGDSALYFCASSVGFRKETQYFGPGTRLLVL.